Only one count was recorded for the clone carrying this TCR beta chain. CDR1 and CDR2 (germline): MDHEN, SYDVKM. The CDR3 is 15 amino acids. Between the trimmed V and J ends, which lost 2 bases and 8 bases, there was a span of 15 bases. The authors' processing: The assay estimated nucleated cells by amplifying reference gene primers. The repertoire was sequenced with immunoSEQ multiplex PCR; TCRdb's copy has only in-frame clones and lacks some. V and J calls and clone size are given by that table; D and trimming were obtained from the DNA. Of 220,000 or so clones detected, roughly 84% appear once; the ten largest clones hold about 2.1%. The sample comes from a study of blood T cell repertoires in COVID-19. Background on the study: Samples representing acute and convalescent COVID-19 were sourced from the United States, Italy and Spain. PBMCs, B-cell-depleted T cells, or T cells were the source of the cDNA or gDNA that made up the material.

Sequencing was carried out using peripheral blood. The receptor comes from a woman in her fifties or sixties with acute or convalescent COVID-19. The chain employs TRBV28 and TRBJ1-4; D remains ambiguous. The CDR3 DNA sequence: TGTGCCAGCAGTTTAAGTCCCGGAGCCGAGGAAAAACTGTTTTTT. Protein: CASSLSPGAEEKLFF.